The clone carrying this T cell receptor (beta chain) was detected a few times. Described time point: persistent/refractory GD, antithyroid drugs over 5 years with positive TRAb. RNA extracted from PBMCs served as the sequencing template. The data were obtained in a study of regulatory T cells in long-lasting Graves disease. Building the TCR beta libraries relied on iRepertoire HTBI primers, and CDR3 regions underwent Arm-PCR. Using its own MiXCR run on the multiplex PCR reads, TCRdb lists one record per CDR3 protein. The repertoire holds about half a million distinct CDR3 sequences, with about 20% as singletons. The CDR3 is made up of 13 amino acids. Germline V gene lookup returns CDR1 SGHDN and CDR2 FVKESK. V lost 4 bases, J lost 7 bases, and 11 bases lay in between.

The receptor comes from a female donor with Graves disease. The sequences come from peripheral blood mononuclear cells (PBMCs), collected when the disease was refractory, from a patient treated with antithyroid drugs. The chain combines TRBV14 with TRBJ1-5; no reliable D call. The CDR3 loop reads CASSPGEFQPQHF. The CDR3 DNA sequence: TGTGCCAGCAGCCCCGGAGAATTCCAGCCCCAGCATTTT.